The 11 T cell receptor beta chains given below trace back to one sample, sequenced in a study of T cell responses to AZD1222 COVID-19 vaccine. Repertoires were generated with immunoSEQ multiplex PCR, while TCRdb's copy carries only in-frame clones and drops some. Among about 120,000 clones, around 88% were seen once, and the ten largest hold around 8.7%. The sequencing used peripheral blood, collected on day 0 of AZD1222 vaccination. The receptors derive from an adult in good health.

The CDR3 nucleotides read TGTGCCACCAGCAGTGGAAGACAGCCAAATGAAAAACTGTTTTTT. Amino acid sequence: CATSSGRQPNEKLFF. The gene calls are TRBV15 and TRBJ1-4; perhaps TRBD1 as D (5 bases). V was clipped by 3 bases and J by 5 bases, with 13 bases between them. CDR1 and CDR2 from the germline V gene are LNHNV and YYDKDF (reference sequence). The CDR3 length is 15 residues.

CDR3 coding DNA: TGTGCCAGCAGTGTGACTAGCTTCGGTGAGCAGTTCTTC. Protein: CASSVTSFGEQFF. The V call is TRBV6-4, the J call TRBJ2-1; TRBD2 matches at 7 bases. This CDR3 region has 13 residues. The trim removed 4 bases at V and 9 bases at J, leaving 6 bases unmatched. Germline values: CDR1 MRHNA, CDR2 SNTAGT.

The chain has TRBV11-2 and TRBJ1-1; 10 bases map to TRBD1. After removal of 5 bases from V and 7 bases from J, the junction contained 10 bases not matched to a gene. Germline lookup yields CDR1 SGHAT and CDR2 FQNNGV. This CDR3 is built from 15 residues. The CDR3 spells CASSRAGTGANEAFF. The CDR3 DNA follows: TGTGCCAGCAGCCGGGCCGGGACAGGGGCGAATGAAGCTTTCTTT. Supplemented by reference TRBV11-2 and TRBJ1-1, the full variable domain reads EAGVAQSPRYKIIEKRQSVAFWCNPISGHATLYWYQQILGQGPKLLIQFQNNGVVDDSQLPKDRFSAERLKGVDSTLKIQPAKLEDSAVYLCASSRAGTGANEAFFGQGTRLTVV.

This clone was found once. V usage is TRBV2 and J usage is TRBJ2-1; perhaps D is TRBD1 or TRBD2 (6 bases each). The germline V and J ends were trimmed by 4 bases and 6 bases, with 16 bases remaining between them. The germline gives CDR1 SNHLY, CDR2 FYNNEI. This CDR3 region has 15 residues. The CDR3: CASSVGTGGGNEQFF. DNA of the CDR3: TGTGCCAGCAGTGTTGGTACCGGAGGGGGCAATGAGCAGTTCTTC. The variable domain in full, completed from reference TRBV2 and TRBJ2-1, reads EPEVTQTPSHQVTQMGQEVILRCVPISNHLYFYWYRQILGQKVEFLVSFYNNEISEKSEIFDDQFSVERPDGSNFTLKIRSTKLEDSAMYFCASSVGTGGGNEQFFGPGTRLTVL.

The chain links TRBV9 to TRBJ2-7; 7 bases agree with TRBD2. The junction had 12 bases not matched to a gene; V was cut back by 3 bases and J by 6 bases. The germline gives CDR1 SGDLS, CDR2 YYNGEE. The CDR3 spans 15 residues. The CDR3 here is CASSGRSGQASEQYF. In nucleotides, the CDR3 is TGTGCCAGCAGCGGACGTAGCGGGCAGGCGTCCGAGCAGTACTTC.

The V gene is TRBV5-1, the J gene TRBJ1-1; no reliable D call. CDR1 and CDR2 (germline): SGHRS, YFSETQ. This CDR3 has 13 amino acids. V dropped 3 bases and J dropped 4 bases, with 10 bases sitting between them. CDR3 region: CASSSDLGTEAFF. For the CDR3, the DNA is TGCGCCAGCAGCTCGGACCTGGGCACTGAAGCTTTCTTT.

The chain links TRBV4-3 to TRBJ2-3; 7 bases match TRBD2. The CDR3 has 15 amino acids. CDR1 LGHNA and CDR2 YSLEER come from the germline V gene. Germline trimming cut 4 bases from V and 0 bases from J; bases unmatched to any gene: 4. This CDR3 reads CASSPGTTSTDTQYF. The CDR3, as DNA: TGCGCCAGCAGCCCCGGGACTACCAGCACAGATACGCAGTATTTT.

The chain carries TRBV7-2 and TRBJ1-2; unclear D gene. Per the germline V gene, CDR1 is SGHTA and CDR2 is FQGNSA. The length of the CDR3 is 13 residues. V lost 3 bases and J lost 7, with 12 bases in between. The CDR3 here is CASSFMEDGGYTF. CDR3 nucleotide sequence: TGTGCCAGCAGCTTCATGGAGGACGGTGGCTACACCTTC.

This chain joins TRBV6-5 and TRBJ2-7, with D maybe TRBD1 (6 bases). The V gene lost 6 bases and the J gene lost 8 bases, with 20 bases spanning the gap. The CDR3 runs to 14 residues. Germline CDR1 and CDR2: MNHEY and SVGAGI. The DNA for the CDR3 is TGTGCCAGCAGACGTAAACTATCAGGGGATAAGCAGTACTTC. As protein: CASRRKLSGDKQYF.

The chain combines TRBV6-2 or TRBV6-3 with TRBJ2-7; no reliable D call. V lost 0 bases, J lost 3 bases, and 18 bases lay in between. This CDR3 spans 17 amino acids. Per germline, CDR1 MNHEY and CDR2 SVGEGT. CDR3 amino acids: CASSYSTKTFGIYEQYF. CDR3 DNA sequence: TGTGCCAGCAGTTACTCAACGAAGACTTTTGGTATCTACGAGCAGTACTTC.

The chain has TRBV25-1 and TRBJ1-1; a weak D match, TRBD1 (6 bases). Germline V CDR1 and CDR2: MGHDK, SYGVNS. Deletions cut 1 base from V and 5 bases from J, with 14 bases between. CDR3 length equals 15 residues. CDR3 nucleotide sequence: TGTGCCAGCAGTGAATCGGACGGGGGGCGAACTGAAGCTTTCTTT. Amino acids: CASSESDGGRTEAFF.